These 18 T cell receptor beta chains came from one sample sequenced in a study of tissue T cells after allogeneic stem cell transplantation. Generated by immunoSEQ multiplex PCR, the TCRdb table keeps only in-frame clones and is missing some. The profile shows roughly 5,300 clones, just over 50% of them singletons. Indicated time point: mouse harvest day 7 after allogeneic transplant. Each mouse received 10^7 T-cell-depleted marrow cells plus 10^6 splenic CD5+ T cells by tail vein. Material: gut tissue. All receptors derive from a female BALB/c mouse given C57BL/6 T cells with graft-versus-host disease after an allogeneic hematopoietic cell transplant.

Points on this clone: The listed genes are named as in mouse. The read terminates 1 residue ahead of where the CDR3 ends, so the germline J gene completes it. J is TRBJ2-4 and V is TRBV31; D could derive from TRBD1 or TRBD2 (5 bases each). CDR3 length equals 16 residues. Trimming stripped 0 bases from V and 0 bases from J, with 13 bases between. The germline CDR1 and CDR2 sequences are GKSSPN and SITVG. The sequenced CDR3 bases are TGTGCCTGGAGTCTAGTGGGGCTGGGCAGTCAAAACACCTTGTAC. The encoded protein is CAWSLVGLGSQNTLY. The complete CDR3 protein is CAWSLVGLGSQNTLYF.

To note about this clone: Genes here carry mouse names. The read falls 1 residue short of the CDR3 end, and the missing part is taken from the germline J gene. The V gene is TRBV13-3, the J gene TRBJ2-3; D is uncertain. V was shortened by 2 bases and J by 4 bases, with 5 bases between the two germline ends. The CDR3 is 12 residues long. Germline assignment: CDR1 NNHDY and CDR2 SYVADS. The CDR3 bases that were read are TGTGCCAGCAGTGACATATCAGAAACGCTGTAT. This translates into CASSDISETLY. The CDR3 reads in full as CASSDISETLYF.

A note on this clone: Gene names and germline refer to mouse. The read ends 1 residue early relative to the CDR3; the germline J gene fills the gap. V usage is TRBV23 and J usage is TRBJ2-4; the D segment call TRBD2 is taken from the table without a DNA check. The CDR3 runs 17 residues. Germline CDR1 KGHTA, CDR2 FQNQQP. CDR3 protein: CSSSQSGGRSGQNTLYF. Partial CDR3 DNA: TGCTCCAGCAGTCAATCGGGGGGGCGCTCGGGTCAAAACACCTTGTAC.

This clone was observed a handful of times. Gene names follow the mouse nomenclature. The observed sequence ends 1 residue before the CDR3 terminus, with the missing tail filled in from the germline J gene. This chain links TRBV4 with TRBJ2-7; 8 nucleotides agree with TRBD2. Germline values: CDR1 LGHDT, CDR2 YNNKQL (reference sequence). This CDR3 region has 12 residues. The J segment lost 4 bases and the V segment lost 6 bases, leaving 2 bases of the junction unmatched. The DNA read from the CDR3 is TGTGCCAGCAGTCCTGGGGGGTATGAACAGTAC. Encoded protein: CASSPGGYEQY. The whole CDR3 region reads CASSPGGYEQYF.

This clone was picked up a small number of times. Genes and germline come from the mouse. The read ends 1 residue before the CDR3 terminus; that terminus is restored from the germline J gene. The genes are TRBV26 and TRBJ1-3; no clear D gene. V was shortened by 2 bases and J by 0 bases, with 5 bases between the two germline ends. Germline V gives CDR1 KGHPV, CDR2 FQNQEV (reference sequence). The CDR3 is 14 amino acids. The CDR3 bases that were read are TGTGCCAGCAGTCTGGACAATTCTGGAAATACGCTCTAT. Its protein product is CASSLDNSGNTLY. The entire CDR3 sequence reads CASSLDNSGNTLYF.

A note on this clone: All gene names here are mouse names. The read finishes 1 residue shy of the CDR3 end, and the germline J gene is used to complete it. The chain uses TRBV26 and TRBJ1-6; no firm D call. TRBJ1-6 is sorted into the ORF group, with uncertain function. Trimming left V 0 bases short and J 8 bases short, with 8 bases between. CDR3 length: 14 amino acids. Looked up from germline, CDR1 is KGHPV and CDR2 is FQNQEV (reference sequence). The sequenced part of the CDR3 DNA is TGTGCCAGCAGTCTGTCAGGGAGGGATTCGCCCCTCTAC. Translated: CASSLSGRDSPLY. The CDR3 in full is CASSLSGRDSPLYF.

As concerns this clone: Gene names are mouse gene names. The read ends 1 residue before the CDR3 terminus; that terminus is restored from the germline J gene. The sample holds other DNA sequences that translate to the same CDR3. The chain carries TRBV26 and TRBJ2-5, with D unclear. Trimming took 4 bases from V and 3 from J, leaving 2 bases between them. The germline V gene has CDR1 KGHPV and CDR2 FQNQEV (reference sequence). The CDR3 has 11 residues. Here the CDR3 reads CASSPQDTQYF. The covered CDR3 bases are TGTGCCAGCAGTCCTCAAGACACCCAGTAC.

In its sample, this clone was seen a few times. The germline and genes are mouse ones. The CDR3 goes on 1 residue after the read ends, and that part is filled in from the germline J gene. This chain connects TRBV26 to TRBJ1-3, with D unresolved. CDR1 and CDR2 (germline): KGHPV, FQNQEV (reference sequence). The CDR3 covers 14 residues. V lost 2 bases and J 0 bases, leaving 5 bases between the germline ends. The CDR3 reads CASSLTGSGNTLYF. CDR3 bases read: TGTGCCAGCAGTCTGACGGGTTCTGGAAATACGCTCTAT.

This clone was counted a few times. Germline and genes: mouse. The read gets to within 1 residue of the CDR3 end, and the germline J gene fills in the rest. The J gene is TRBJ2-7, the V gene TRBV4; 10 bases match TRBD1. This CDR3 has 14 residues. Per germline, CDR1 LGHDT and CDR2 YNNKQL (reference sequence). The V gene end was trimmed by 3 bases and the J gene end by 2 bases; junction bases not matched to a gene: 1. The covered CDR3 bases are TGTGCCAGCAGCTACGGGACAGGGGCCTATGAACAGTAC. It translates to CASSYGTGAYEQY. The full CDR3 reads CASSYGTGAYEQYF.

On this clone itself: Genes here carry mouse names. The read terminates 1 residue ahead of where the CDR3 ends, so the germline J gene completes it. The chain is built from TRBV26 and TRBJ1-2; 8 bases align to TRBD1. Germline V gene data show CDR1 as KGHPV and CDR2 as FQNQEV (reference sequence). This CDR3 contains 15 residues. V was pared by 1 base and J by 4 bases, with 5 bases of the junction left unmatched. CDR3 bases read: TGTGCCAGCAGTCTGTTCCAGGGGGCGGTCTCCGACTACACC. Protein sequence: CASSLFQGAVSDYT. The whole CDR3 sequence is CASSLFQGAVSDYTF.

Details on this clone: Gene names denote mouse genes. The CDR3 goes on 1 residue after the read ends, and that part is filled in from the germline J gene. V and J are TRBV16 and TRBJ1-4; a possible D gene is TRBD1 (5 bases). This CDR3 is built from 14 residues. The germline CDR1 and CDR2 sequences are SGHSA and FRNQAP. V was pared by 3 bases and J by 2 bases, with 7 bases between. CDR3 sequence reads: CASSFGQSNERLFF. Partial CDR3 DNA: TGTGCAAGCAGCTTTGGACAATCCAACGAAAGATTATTT.

Of note for this clone: Gene names and germline match the mouse. The observed sequence ends 1 residue before the CDR3 terminus, with the missing tail filled in from the germline J gene. V and J are TRBV23 and TRBJ2-3; whether TRBD2, the table's D call, matches the DNA was not checked. The germline V gene encodes CDR1 KGHTA and CDR2 FQNQQP. The CDR3 runs 15 residues. CDR3 DNA (partial): TGCTCCAGCAGTCAGTGGGGGGGCACTGCAGAAACGCTGTAT. Residues: CSSSQWGGTAETLY. From start to end, the CDR3 is CSSSQWGGTAETLYF.

This clone is judged large. The listed genes are named as in mouse. Coverage ceases 1 residue before the CDR3 finishes, and the germline J gene fills in the end. V usage is TRBV13-3 and J usage is TRBJ2-1; D not resolved. The germline V gene encodes CDR1 NNHDY and CDR2 SYVADS. Trimming shortened V by 3 bases and J by 0 bases, and 4 bases separated the two germline ends. This CDR3 comprises 13 residues. The sequenced part of the CDR3 DNA is TGTGCCAGCAGTGGGCATAACTATGCTGAGCAGTTC. Its translation: CASSGHNYAEQF. The complete CDR3 sequence is CASSGHNYAEQFF.

This clone has just a few counts. The listed genes are named as in mouse. The CDR3 bases that were read are TGTGCCAGCAGTGCGGACTGGGGGGGCGCGGATGAACAGTAC. Translated: CASSADWGGADEQY. The CDR3 in its entirety is CASSADWGGADEQYF. The chain carries TRBV13-1 and TRBJ2-7; 13 bases are shared with TRBD2. The DNA ends 1 residue before the CDR3 does, and the rest of the CDR3 is filled in from the germline J gene. Germline V CDR1 and CDR2: NSHNY, SYGAGN. The CDR3 is 15 residues long. V was pared by 3 bases and J by 5 bases, with 5 bases of the junction left unmatched.

This clone was picked up a small number of times. Mouse germline and gene names are used. The CDR3 goes on 1 residue after the read ends, and that part is filled in from the germline J gene. The rearrangement links TRBV16 to TRBJ1-3; D is unresolved. V was trimmed by 1 base and J by 0 bases, leaving 7 bases between them. The CDR3 spans 15 residues. Germline CDR1 reads SGHSA; CDR2 reads FRNQAP. CDR3 bases read: TGTGCAAGCAGCTTAGCAGGAACTTCTGGAAATACGCTCTAT. Protein sequence: CASSLAGTSGNTLY. The whole CDR3 region reads CASSLAGTSGNTLYF.

In the case of this clone: The genes and germline here are from mouse. The CDR3 end falls 1 residue outside the read, so it is completed with the germline J gene. The chain carries TRBV26 and TRBJ1-1; a possible D gene is TRBD1 (5 bases). This CDR3 is built from 14 residues. V dropped 0 bases and J dropped 0 bases, with 5 bases sitting between them. The germline CDR1 and CDR2 sequences are KGHPV and FQNQEV (reference sequence). CDR3 bases read: TGTGCCAGCAGTCTGTCGACAGCAAACACAGAAGTCTTC. Amino acids: CASSLSTANTEVF. The whole CDR3 region reads CASSLSTANTEVFF.

This clone was detected a few times. Gene names denote mouse genes. The read terminates 1 residue before the CDR3 end, so the remaining end is supplied by the germline J gene. This rearrangement joins TRBV30 to TRBJ2-1; 9 bases are a match to TRBD1. The CDR3 totals 13 residues. Germline V gene sequence: CDR1 SQVVS, CDR2 ANEGSEA. V lost 1 base, J lost 6 bases, and 1 base stayed unmatched. The covered CDR3 bases are TGTAGTTCTAGAGGGACAGGGGTTGCTGAGCAGTTC. Encoded protein: CSSRGTGVAEQF. The complete CDR3 reads CSSRGTGVAEQFF.

This clone was seen a handful of times. Gene names and germline refer to mouse. The read terminates 1 residue ahead of where the CDR3 ends, so the germline J gene completes it. This sequence joins TRBV26 and TRBJ2-3, with unresolved D. With 0 bases removed from V and 0 bases from J, the gap between germline ends came to 1 base. The length of the CDR3 is 13 residues. Germline V gives CDR1 KGHPV, CDR2 FQNQEV (reference sequence). The CDR3 loop reads CASSLSSAETLYF. The part of the CDR3 DNA that was read is TGTGCCAGCAGTCTGTCGAGTGCAGAAACGCTGTAT.